This TCR beta chain was sequenced for a study of blood T cell repertoires in COVID-19. Across the whole study: The United States, Italy and Spain provided the acute and convalescent COVID-19 samples. T cells, B-cell-depleted T cells, or PBMCs provided the cDNA or gDNA that served as material.

Authors' analysis steps: Researchers report that nucleated cell counts were estimated from reference gene primer amplification. TCRdb keeps only in-frame clones here, not all; method: immunoSEQ multiplex PCR. V, J and clone size derive from that table, while D and trimming were established from the DNA sequence. This sample has more than 250,000 clones, with approximately 83% found just once. The source of this sequence is a woman aged 25 to 39 who had recovered from COVID-19. The sample consisted of peripheral blood.

CDR3 in DNA: TGCGCCAGCAGCTTGGACAGGGAGAATTCACCCCTCCACTTT. Encoded protein: CASSLDRENSPLHF. The chain has TRBV5-1 and TRBJ1-6, with D possibly TRBD1 on 6 matching bases. This CDR3 comprises 14 residues. Trimming removed 0 bases at V and 7 bases at J, with 8 bases between. Germline CDR1 SGHRS, CDR2 YFSETQ.